Listed here are 5 T cell receptor beta chains from one sample, sequenced in a study of blood T cell repertoires in COVID-19. Only in-frame clones appear in the TCRdb table, and some are missing; sequencing was by immunoSEQ multiplex PCR. This sample yields approximately 170,000 clones, of which more than 75% are seen a single time; roughly 6% belongs to the top ten. The sample taken for sequencing was PBMCs or T cells enriched from blood (not recorded which). These receptors came from a man between 35 and 55 years old who had recovered from COVID-19.

The rearrangement uses TRBV28 and TRBJ1-2; possible D gene TRBD1, 5 bases. Trimming removed 5 bases at V and 6 bases at J, with 10 bases between. Germline lookup yields CDR1 MDHEN and CDR2 SYDVKM. This CDR3 contains 12 residues. DNA for the CDR3: TGTGCCAGCAGTATCTTAGGGGATGGCTACACCTTC. Amino acid sequence: CASSILGDGYTF.

This chain uses TRBV30 with TRBJ1-1, with 7 bases fitting TRBD1. This CDR3 is built from 12 residues. Germline V gene lookup returns CDR1 GTSNPN and CDR2 SVGIG (reference sequence). The DNA of the CDR3 is TGTGCGACAGGGACTCTATACACTGAAGCTTTCTTT. It encodes CATGTLYTEAFF.

This clone has just one count. The gene calls are TRBV2 and TRBJ1-2; the D is unclear. Germline CDR1 and CDR2: SNHLY and FYNNEI. The CDR3 totals 13 residues. The V end lost 3 bases, the J end lost 4 bases, and 9 bases lay between the germline ends. The CDR3 region has the DNA TGTGCCAGCAGTGAGAGGGAGGGCTATGGCTACACCTTC. Its translation: CASSEREGYGYTF.

This chain joins TRBV9 and TRBJ2-7, with D maybe TRBD2 (5 bases). The V end lost 0 bases, the J end lost 3 bases, and 7 bases lay between the germline ends. The CDR3 totals 13 residues. Germline CDR1 SGDLS, CDR2 YYNGEE. CDR3 nucleotides: TGTGCCAGCAGCGTAGGAGAGGGCTACGAGCAGTACGTC. Its protein product is CASSVGEGYEQYV.

V is TRBV2 and J is TRBJ1-6; 9 bases agree with TRBD1. Germline CDR1 reads SNHLY; CDR2 reads FYNNEI. This CDR3 has 15 residues. The J segment lost 5 bases and the V segment lost 6 bases, leaving 5 bases of the junction unmatched. CDR3 sequence: CASSTGGANNSPLHF. In DNA, the CDR3 is TGTGCCAGCAGCACAGGGGGCGCGAATAATTCACCCCTCCACTTT.